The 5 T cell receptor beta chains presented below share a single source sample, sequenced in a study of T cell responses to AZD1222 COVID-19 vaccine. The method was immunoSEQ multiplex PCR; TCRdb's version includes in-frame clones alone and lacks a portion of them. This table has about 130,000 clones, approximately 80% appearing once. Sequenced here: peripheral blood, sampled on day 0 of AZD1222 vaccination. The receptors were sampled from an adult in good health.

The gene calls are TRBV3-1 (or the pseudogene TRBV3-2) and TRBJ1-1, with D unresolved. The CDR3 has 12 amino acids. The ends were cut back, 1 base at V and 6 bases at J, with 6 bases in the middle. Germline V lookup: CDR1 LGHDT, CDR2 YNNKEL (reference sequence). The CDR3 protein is CASSQGWAEAFF. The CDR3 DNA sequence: TGTGCCAGCAGCCAAGGGTGGGCTGAAGCTTTCTTT.

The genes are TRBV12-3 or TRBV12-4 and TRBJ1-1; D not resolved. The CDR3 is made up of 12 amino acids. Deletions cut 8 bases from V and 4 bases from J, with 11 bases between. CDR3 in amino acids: CASGGRGTEAFF. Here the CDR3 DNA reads TGTGCCAGCGGAGGGCGCGGCACTGAAGCTTTCTTT.

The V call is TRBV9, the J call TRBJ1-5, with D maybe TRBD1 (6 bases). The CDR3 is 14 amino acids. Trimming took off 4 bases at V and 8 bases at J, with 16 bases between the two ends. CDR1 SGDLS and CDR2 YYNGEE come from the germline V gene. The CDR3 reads CASSFLGGEEPQHF. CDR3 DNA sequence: TGTGCCAGCAGCTTTCTGGGGGGCGAAGAGCCCCAGCATTTT.

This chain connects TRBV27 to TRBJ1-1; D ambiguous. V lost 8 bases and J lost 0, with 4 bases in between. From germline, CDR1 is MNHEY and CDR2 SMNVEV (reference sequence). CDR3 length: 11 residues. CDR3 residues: CASFMNTEAFF. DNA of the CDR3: TGTGCCAGCTTCATGAACACTGAAGCTTTCTTT.

As DNA, the CDR3 is TGTGCCAGCTCACCAACAGGGACAGGCAATCAGCCCCAGCATTTT. Its translation: CASSPTGTGNQPQHF. The genes are TRBV18 and TRBJ1-5; 7 nucleotides line up with TRBD1. The CDR3 has 15 residues. Per germline, CDR1 KGHSH and CDR2 LQKENI. Trimming cost V 2 bases and J 2 bases; bases outside gene matches: 3.